This T cell receptor beta chain was obtained from a study of PD-1 blockade in classical Hodgkin lymphoma. General study points: Compared with healthy donors, newly diagnosed patients reportedly showed lower baseline TCR diversity.

The CDR3 is 14 residues long. Trimming removed 6 bases from V and 4 bases from J, with 15 bases in between. Germline CDR1 reads SGHTA; CDR2 reads FQGNSA. Regarding this clone: Its antigen is as yet unknown.

Time point defined: cycle 4 day 1 (C4D1), after six to seven weeks of nivolumab. Each patient experienced a relapse that followed autologous stem cell transplantation, and brentuximab vedotin exposure varied. Patients' outcomes at their best amounted to complete response, partial response or progressive disease. TCRdb's table, derived via immunoSEQ multiplex PCR, lists solely in-frame clones and lacks some. The table lists just under 65,000 clones, about 90% of them singletons, with 10% in the top ten. This sequence was found in a human donor with classical Hodgkin lymphoma. This sample comprised peripheral blood mononuclear cells (PBMCs), obtained before the fourth cycle of nivolumab. J is TRBJ1-1 and V is TRBV7-2; D remains ambiguous. CDR3 region: CASRLGGWSTEAFF. The CDR3 nucleotides are TGTGCCAGCAGACTTGGAGGGTGGAGCACTGAAGCTTTCTTT. Together with reference TRBV7-2 and TRBJ1-1, the CDR3 gives the full variable domain: GAGVSQSPSNKVTEKGKDVELRCDPISGHTALYWYRQSLGQGLEFLIYFQGNSAPDKSGLPSDRFSAERTGGSVSTLTIQRTQQEDSAVYLCASRLGGWSTEAFFGQGTRLTVV.